The clone carrying this TCR beta chain was seen repeatedly, ten times or more. The CDR3 contains 14 residues. V trimming: 6 bases; J trimming: 6 bases; junction bases outside the gene matches: 8. Germline V CDR1 and CDR2: ENHRY, SYGVKD. The sample is drawn from a study of early T cells in non-severe SARS-CoV-2 infection. In TCRdb, the 5' RACE reads were re-called with MiXCR into one record per CDR3 protein. Among roughly 40,000 distinct CDR3 sequences listed, more than 5.5% were seen once. This receptor was identified in an adult who was a healthcare worker with PCR-confirmed SARS-CoV-2 infection or an uninfected control (not recorded which). What was sequenced was whole blood. The rearrangement uses TRBV10-3 and TRBJ2-1, with 7 bases that match TRBD2. CDR3 region: CAISSGGGGNEQFF. The DNA of the CDR3 is TGTGCCATCAGCTCCGGCGGGGGTGGCAATGAGCAGTTCTTC.